This section outlines one TCR beta chain sequence together with its context. The CDR3 loop spans 15 amino acids. Germline CDR1 and CDR2: SGHVS and FQNEAQ. V shed 2 bases and J 6 bases; nucleotides not matched to a gene: 5. These data are taken from a study of blood T cell repertoires in COVID-19. The protocol was immunoSEQ multiplex PCR, while the TCRdb copy is restricted to in-frame clones and leaves out a portion. The sample gives 150,000 to 200,000 clones, almost 80% of which show up once; approximately 15% is in the top ten. The clonotype originates from a woman aged 50 to 60 who had recovered from COVID-19. The chain joins TRBV7-8 to TRBJ2-1; 9 bases agree with TRBD1. The specimen was PBMCs or T cells enriched from blood (not recorded which). The CDR3 coding sequence is TGTGCCAGCAGCTTAACAGGGGGCTGGTCCAATGAGCAGTTCTTC. Amino acids: CASSLTGGWSNEQFF. The entire variable domain, with the rest obtained from reference TRBV7-8 and TRBJ2-1, is as follows: GAGVSQSPRYKVAKRGQDVALRCDPISGHVSLFWYQQALGQGPEFLTYFQNEAQLDKSGLPSDRFFAERPEGSVSTLKIQRTQQEDSAVYLCASSLTGGWSNEQFFGPGTRLTVL.